The TCR beta chain under discussion was sequenced for a study of T cells in Graves' hyperthyroidism and ophthalmopathy. Study-wide points: The blood repertoire included most of the expanded thyroid clonotypes above 0.001.

TCR beta CDR3 regions were amplified from RNA transcripts. With the HTBI primer set, the TCR CDR3 went through a first round of RT-PCR. TCRdb ran MiXCR on the multiplex PCR reads and lists one entry per CDR3 protein. The repertoire holds about 380,000 distinct CDR3 sequences, with approximately 18% as singletons. CDR1 is SGHVS and CDR2 is FQNEAQ in the germline V gene. CDR3 length: 11 amino acids. The V end was cut by 3 bases, the J end by 8 bases, with 5 bases between. This clonotype showed up many times. Its antigen is as yet unknown. What was sequenced was blood. This sequence was found in a man in his late teens or twenties with Graves' ophthalmopathy. The V and J genes are TRBV7-8 and TRBJ2-1; D gene ambiguous. In DNA, the CDR3 is TGTGCCAGCAGCTTGTGGGATGAGCAGTTCTTC. This encodes CASSLWDEQFF. Variable domain in full (rest from reference TRBV7-8 and TRBJ2-1): GAGVSQSPRYKVAKRGQDVALRCDPISGHVSLFWYQQALGQGPEFLTYFQNEAQLDKSGLPSDRFFAERPEGSVSTLKIQRTQQEDSAVYLCASSLWDEQFFGPGTRLTVL.